This TCR beta chain stems from a study of T cell changes during pregnancy in multiple sclerosis. CDR3 length: 19 amino acids. The V end lost 5 bases, the J end lost 0 bases, and 24 bases lay between the germline ends. Germline-derived CDR1 and CDR2 are MNHEY and SMNVEV (reference sequence). Method: immunoSEQ multiplex PCR; TCRdb's copy keeps in-frame clones and lacks some. This table has tens of thousands of clones, just under 95% appearing once. Source: peripheral blood, taken in the first trimester of pregnancy. The rearrangement uses TRBV27 and TRBJ2-3, with no clear D. The sequence was collected from a female donor with multiple sclerosis, enrolled in a pregnancy study. CDR3 DNA: TGTGCCAGCAGTCCCACCCCTAGTTACATCTCCCAGAGCACAGATACGCAGTATTTT. Translating gives CASSPTPSYISQSTDTQYF.